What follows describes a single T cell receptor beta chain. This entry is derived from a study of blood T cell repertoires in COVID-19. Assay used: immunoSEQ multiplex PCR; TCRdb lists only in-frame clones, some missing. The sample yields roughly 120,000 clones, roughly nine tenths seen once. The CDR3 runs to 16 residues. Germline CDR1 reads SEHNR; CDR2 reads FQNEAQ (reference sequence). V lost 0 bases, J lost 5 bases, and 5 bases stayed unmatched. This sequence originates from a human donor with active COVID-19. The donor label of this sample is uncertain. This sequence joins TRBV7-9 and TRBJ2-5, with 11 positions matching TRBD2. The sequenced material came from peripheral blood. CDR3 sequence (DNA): TGTGCCAGCAGCTTAGCCGAGACTAGCGGGGCGGAGACCCAGTACTTC. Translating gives CASSLAETSGAETQYF.